The entry that follows covers one TCR beta chain sequence. The germline gives CDR1 MNHEY, CDR2 SMNVEV (reference sequence). This CDR3 has 13 residues. Between the trimmed V and J ends, which lost 5 bases and 8 bases, there was a span of 12 bases. This sample was taken from a study of blood T cell repertoires in COVID-19. Generated by immunoSEQ multiplex PCR, the TCRdb table keeps only in-frame clones and is missing some. The repertoire includes over 300,000 clones, around 87% of them detected once, and around 0.91% sits in the top ten. Sequenced: PBMCs or T cells enriched from blood (not recorded which). This receptor was identified in a woman between 25 and 40 years old with acute COVID-19. J is TRBJ1-4 and V is TRBV27; possibly TRBD1 for D (5 bases). The CDR3 sequence: CASSNQGPEKLFF. The CDR3 DNA reads as TGTGCCAGCAGTAATCAGGGTCCCGAAAAACTGTTTTTT.